This TCR beta chain was captured by sequencing in a study of T-cell reconstitution after alpha-beta-depleted transplantation in children. Study-level points and caveats: Recipient T cells and thymic progenitors that survived gave rise to the high TCRbeta diversity observed at day 60 in some patients. As was reported, about two months after transplant, alpha-beta T cells came from several hundred expanded graft clones. One year after transplant, T-cell counts and diversity came mostly from newly produced T cells.

The TCRbeta library incorporated unique molecular identifiers. TCRdb ran MiXCR on the PCR reads and lists one entry per CDR3 protein. This repertoire shows about 16,000 distinct CDR3 sequences, just over 5% found once; its top ten account for roughly 7%. This clonotype has at least ten counts. Its target is unknown. V dropped 6 bases and J dropped 1 base, with 18 bases sitting between them. The CDR3 has 16 amino acids. Germline V gene data show CDR1 as MNHEY and CDR2 as SVGEGT. The rearrangement joins TRBV6-2 or TRBV6-3 to TRBJ1-1; D gene unclear. This sample comprised PBMCs, obtained before TCRalphabeta/CD19-depleted stem cell transplant. This clonotype was sampled from a boy aged 5-17 years with acute lymphoblastic leukemia, due to receive a stem cell transplant. CDR3 bases: TGTGCCAGCAGGCACAATGGGTGGAGTTCGAACACTGAAGCTTTCTTT. Protein sequence: CASRHNGWSSNTEAFF.